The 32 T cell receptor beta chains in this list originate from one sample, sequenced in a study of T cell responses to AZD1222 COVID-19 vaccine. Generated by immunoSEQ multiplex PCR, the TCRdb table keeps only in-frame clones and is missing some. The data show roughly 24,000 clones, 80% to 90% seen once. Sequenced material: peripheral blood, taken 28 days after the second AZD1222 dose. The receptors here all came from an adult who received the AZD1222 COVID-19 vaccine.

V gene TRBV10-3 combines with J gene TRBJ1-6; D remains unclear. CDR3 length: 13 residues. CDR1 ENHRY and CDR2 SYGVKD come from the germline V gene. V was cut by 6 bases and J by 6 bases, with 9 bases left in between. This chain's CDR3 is CAIRGSTNSPLHF. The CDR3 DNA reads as TGTGCCATCAGGGGCAGTACTAATTCACCCCTCCACTTT.

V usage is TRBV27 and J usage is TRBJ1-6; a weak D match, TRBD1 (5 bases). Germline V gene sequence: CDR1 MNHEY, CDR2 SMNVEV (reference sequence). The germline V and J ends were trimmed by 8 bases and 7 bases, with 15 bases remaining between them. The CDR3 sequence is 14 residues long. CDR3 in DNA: TGTGCCAGCGCTGACCTAAACAGGAATTCACCCCTCCACTTT. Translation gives CASADLNRNSPLHF.

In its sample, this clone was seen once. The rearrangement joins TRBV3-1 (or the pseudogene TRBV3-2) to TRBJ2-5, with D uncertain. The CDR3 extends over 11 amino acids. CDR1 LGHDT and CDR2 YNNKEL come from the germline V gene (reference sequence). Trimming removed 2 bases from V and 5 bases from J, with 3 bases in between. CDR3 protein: CASSQLETQYF. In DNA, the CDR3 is TGTGCCAGCAGCCAACTGGAGACCCAGTACTTC.

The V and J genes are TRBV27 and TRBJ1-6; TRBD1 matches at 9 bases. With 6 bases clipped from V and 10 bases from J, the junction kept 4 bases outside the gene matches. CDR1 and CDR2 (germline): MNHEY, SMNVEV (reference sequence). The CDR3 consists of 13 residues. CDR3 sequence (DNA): TGTGCCAGCAGCCGACAGGGGGTGTCACCCCTCCACTTT. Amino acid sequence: CASSRQGVSPLHF.

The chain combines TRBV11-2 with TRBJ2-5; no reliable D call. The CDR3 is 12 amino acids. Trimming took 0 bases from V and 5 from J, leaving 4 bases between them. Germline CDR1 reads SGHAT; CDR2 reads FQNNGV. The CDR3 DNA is TGTGCCAGCAGCTTAGAATACGAGACCCAGTACTTC. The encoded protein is CASSLEYETQYF.

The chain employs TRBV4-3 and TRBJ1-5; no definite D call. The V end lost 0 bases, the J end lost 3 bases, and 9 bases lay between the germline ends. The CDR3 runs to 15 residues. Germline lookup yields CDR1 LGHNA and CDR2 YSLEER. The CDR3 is CASSQEGRANQPQHF. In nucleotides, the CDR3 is TGCGCCAGCAGCCAAGAGGGAAGGGCCAATCAGCCCCAGCATTTT.

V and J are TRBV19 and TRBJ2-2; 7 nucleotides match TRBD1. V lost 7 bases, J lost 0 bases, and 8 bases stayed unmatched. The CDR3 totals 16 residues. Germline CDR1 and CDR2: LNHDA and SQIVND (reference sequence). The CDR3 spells CASTEGGSTNTGELFF. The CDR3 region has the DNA TGTGCCAGTACCGAAGGGGGCAGCACGAACACCGGGGAGCTGTTTTTT.

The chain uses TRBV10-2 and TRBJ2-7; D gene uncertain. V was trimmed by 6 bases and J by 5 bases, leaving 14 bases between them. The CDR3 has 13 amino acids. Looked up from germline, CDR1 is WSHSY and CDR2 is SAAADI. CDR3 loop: CASRGQSTNEQYF. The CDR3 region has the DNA TGCGCCAGCAGAGGGCAGTCTACCAACGAGCAGTACTTC.

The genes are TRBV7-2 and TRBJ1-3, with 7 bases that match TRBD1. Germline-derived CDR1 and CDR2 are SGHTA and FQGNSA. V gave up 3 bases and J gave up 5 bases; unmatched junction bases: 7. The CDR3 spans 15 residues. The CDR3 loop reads CASSLGWRGRNTIYF. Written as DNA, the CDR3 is TGTGCCAGCAGCTTGGGTTGGAGGGGGCGAAACACCATATATTTT.

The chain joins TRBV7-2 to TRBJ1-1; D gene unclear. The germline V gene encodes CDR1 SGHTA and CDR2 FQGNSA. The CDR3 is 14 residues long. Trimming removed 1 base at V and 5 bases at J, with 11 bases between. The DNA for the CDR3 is TGTGCCAGCAGCTTAGTCCCGGCGGGGACTGAAGCTTTCTTT. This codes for CASSLVPAGTEAFF.

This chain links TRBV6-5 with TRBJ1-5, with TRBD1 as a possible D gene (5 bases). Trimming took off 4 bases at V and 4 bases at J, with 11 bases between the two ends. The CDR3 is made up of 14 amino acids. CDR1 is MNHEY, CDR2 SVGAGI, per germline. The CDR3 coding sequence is TGTGCCAGCAGTTTGACAGTTGGAAATCAGCCCCAGCATTTT. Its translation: CASSLTVGNQPQHF.

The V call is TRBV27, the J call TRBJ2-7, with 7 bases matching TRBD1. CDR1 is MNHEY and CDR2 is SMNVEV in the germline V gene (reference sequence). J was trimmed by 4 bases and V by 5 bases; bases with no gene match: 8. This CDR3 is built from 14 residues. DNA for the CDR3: TGTGCCAGCAGTGCACAGGGGTCCGCATACGAGCAGTACTTC. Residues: CASSAQGSAYEQYF.

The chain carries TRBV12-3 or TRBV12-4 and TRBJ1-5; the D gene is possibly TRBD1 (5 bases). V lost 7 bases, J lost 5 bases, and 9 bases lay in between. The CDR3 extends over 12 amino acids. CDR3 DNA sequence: TGTGCCAGCACCTTGGGGGATCAGCCCCAGCATTTT. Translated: CASTLGDQPQHF.

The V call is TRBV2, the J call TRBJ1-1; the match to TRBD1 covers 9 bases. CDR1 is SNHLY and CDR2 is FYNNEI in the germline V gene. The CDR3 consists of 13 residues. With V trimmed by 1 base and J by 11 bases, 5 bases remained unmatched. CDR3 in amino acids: CASSEDRTGVAFF. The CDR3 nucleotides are TGTGCCAGCAGTGAAGATCGGACAGGGGTGGCTTTCTTT.

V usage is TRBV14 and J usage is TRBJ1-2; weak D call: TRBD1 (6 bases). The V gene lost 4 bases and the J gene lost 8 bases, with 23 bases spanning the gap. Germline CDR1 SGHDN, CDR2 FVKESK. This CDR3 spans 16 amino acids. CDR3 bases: TGTGCCAGCAGCCTCACCACAGGGTCAAGATTCGAGGGCTACACCTTC. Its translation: CASSLTTGSRFEGYTF. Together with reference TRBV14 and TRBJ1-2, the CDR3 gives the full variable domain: EAGVTQFPSHSVIEKGQTVTLRCDPISGHDNLYWYRRVMGKEIKFLLHFVKESKQDESGMPNNRFLAERTGGTYSTLKVQPAELEDSGVYFCASSLTTGSRFEGYTFGSGTRLTVV.

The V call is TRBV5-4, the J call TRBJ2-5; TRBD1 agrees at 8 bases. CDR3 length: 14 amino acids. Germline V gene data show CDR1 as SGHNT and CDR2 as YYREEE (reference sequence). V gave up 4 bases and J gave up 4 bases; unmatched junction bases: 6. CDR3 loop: CASSPGGGSETQYF. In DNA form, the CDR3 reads TGTGCCAGCAGCCCAGGGGGCGGCTCAGAGACCCAGTACTTC. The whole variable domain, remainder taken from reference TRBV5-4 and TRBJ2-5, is ETGVTQSPTHLIKTRGQQVTLRCSSQSGHNTVSWYQQALGQGPQFIFQYYREEENGRGNFPPRFSGLQFPNYSSELNVNALELDDSALYLCASSPGGGSETQYFGPGTRLLVL.

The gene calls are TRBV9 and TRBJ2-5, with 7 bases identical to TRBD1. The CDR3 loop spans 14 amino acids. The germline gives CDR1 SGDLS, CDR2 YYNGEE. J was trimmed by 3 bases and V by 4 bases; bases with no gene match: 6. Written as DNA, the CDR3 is TGTGCCAGCAGCCGACAGGGCCTGGAAGAGACCCAGTACTTC. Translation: CASSRQGLEETQYF. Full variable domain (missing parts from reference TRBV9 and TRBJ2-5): DSGVTQTPKHLITATGQRVTLRCSPRSGDLSVYWYQQSLDQGLQFLIQYYNGEERAKGNILERFSAQQFPDLHSELNLSSLELGDSALYFCASSRQGLEETQYFGPGTRLLVL.

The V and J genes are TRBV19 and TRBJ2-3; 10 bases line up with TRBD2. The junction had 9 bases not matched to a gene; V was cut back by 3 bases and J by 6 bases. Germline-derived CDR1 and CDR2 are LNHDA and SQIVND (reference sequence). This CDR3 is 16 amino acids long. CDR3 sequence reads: CASSISGGARVDTQYF. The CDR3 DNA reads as TGTGCCAGTAGTATCAGCGGGGGGGCGCGCGTGGATACGCAGTATTTT.

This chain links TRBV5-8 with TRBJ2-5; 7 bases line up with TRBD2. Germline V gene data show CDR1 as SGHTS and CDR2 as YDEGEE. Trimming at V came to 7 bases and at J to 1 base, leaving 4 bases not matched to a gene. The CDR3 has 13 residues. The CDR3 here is CASHKRGQETQYF. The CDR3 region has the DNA TGTGCCAGCCATAAGCGGGGCCAAGAGACCCAGTACTTC.

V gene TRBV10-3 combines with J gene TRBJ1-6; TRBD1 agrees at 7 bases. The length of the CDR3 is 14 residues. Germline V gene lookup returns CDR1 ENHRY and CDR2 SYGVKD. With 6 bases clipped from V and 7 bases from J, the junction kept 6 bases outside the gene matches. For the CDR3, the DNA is TGTGCCATCAGGGTGGGACAGCAAAATTCACCCCTCCACTTT. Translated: CAIRVGQQNSPLHF.

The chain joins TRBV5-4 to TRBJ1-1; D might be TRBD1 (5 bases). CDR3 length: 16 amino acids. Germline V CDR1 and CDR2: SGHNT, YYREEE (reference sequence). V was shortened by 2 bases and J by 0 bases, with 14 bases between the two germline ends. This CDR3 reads CASSLDPGRLNTEAFF. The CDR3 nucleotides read TGTGCCAGCAGCTTAGACCCGGGACGGTTGAACACTGAAGCTTTCTTT.

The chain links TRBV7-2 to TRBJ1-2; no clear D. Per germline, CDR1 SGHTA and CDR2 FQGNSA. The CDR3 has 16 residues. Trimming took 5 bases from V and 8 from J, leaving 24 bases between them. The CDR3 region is CASSLPPPGNLWGYTF. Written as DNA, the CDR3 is TGTGCCAGCAGCCTACCCCCCCCGGGGAACCTATGGGGCTACACCTTC. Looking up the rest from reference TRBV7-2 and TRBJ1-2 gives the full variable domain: GAGVSQSPSNKVTEKGKDVELRCDPISGHTALYWYRQSLGQGLEFLIYFQGNSAPDKSGLPSDRFSAERTGGSVSTLTIQRTQQEDSAVYLCASSLPPPGNLWGYTFGSGTRLTVV.

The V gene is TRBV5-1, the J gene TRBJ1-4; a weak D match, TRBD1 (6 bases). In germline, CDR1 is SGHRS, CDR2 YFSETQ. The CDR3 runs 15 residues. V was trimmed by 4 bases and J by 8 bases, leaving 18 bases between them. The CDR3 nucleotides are TGCGCCAGCAGCCCTCTGGGGGGCGCAGGGGAAAAACTGTTTTTT. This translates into CASSPLGGAGEKLFF.

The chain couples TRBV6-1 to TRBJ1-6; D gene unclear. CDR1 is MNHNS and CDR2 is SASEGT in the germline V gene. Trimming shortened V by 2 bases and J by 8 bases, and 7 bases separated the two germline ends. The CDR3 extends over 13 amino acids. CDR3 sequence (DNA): TGTGCCAGCAGTGAAATTCCCGATTCACCCCTCCACTTT. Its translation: CASSEIPDSPLHF.

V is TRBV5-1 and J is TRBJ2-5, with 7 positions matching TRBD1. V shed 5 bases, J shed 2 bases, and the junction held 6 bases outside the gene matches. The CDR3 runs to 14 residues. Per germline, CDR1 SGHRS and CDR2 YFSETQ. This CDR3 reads CASRPGQAQETQYF. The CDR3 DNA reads TGCGCCAGCAGACCCGGACAGGCGCAAGAGACCCAGTACTTC. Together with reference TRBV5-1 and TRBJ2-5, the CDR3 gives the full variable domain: KAGVTQTPRYLIKTRGQQVTLSCSPISGHRSVSWYQQTPGQGLQFLFEYFSETQRNKGNFPGRFSGRQFSNSRSEMNVSTLELGDSALYLCASRPGQAQETQYFGPGTRLLVL.

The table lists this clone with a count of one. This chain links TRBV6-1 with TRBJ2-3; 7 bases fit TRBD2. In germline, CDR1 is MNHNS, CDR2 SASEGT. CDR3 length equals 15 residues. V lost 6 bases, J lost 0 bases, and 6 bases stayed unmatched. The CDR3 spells CASRYRAGSTDTQYF. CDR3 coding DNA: TGTGCCAGCAGATACCGAGCGGGGAGCACAGATACGCAGTATTTT.

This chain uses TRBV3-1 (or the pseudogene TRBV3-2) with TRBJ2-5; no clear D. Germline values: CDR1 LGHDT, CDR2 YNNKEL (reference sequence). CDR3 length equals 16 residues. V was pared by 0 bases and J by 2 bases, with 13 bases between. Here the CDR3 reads CASSQDMGPPQETQYF. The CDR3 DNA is TGTGCCAGCAGCCAAGATATGGGCCCGCCTCAAGAGACCCAGTACTTC.

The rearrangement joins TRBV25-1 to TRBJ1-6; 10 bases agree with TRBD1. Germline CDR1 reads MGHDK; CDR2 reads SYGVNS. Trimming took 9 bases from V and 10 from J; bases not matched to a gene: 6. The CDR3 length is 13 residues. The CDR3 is CASRGTGVSPLHF. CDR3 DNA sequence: TGTGCCAGTCGTGGGACAGGGGTCTCACCCCTCCACTTT.

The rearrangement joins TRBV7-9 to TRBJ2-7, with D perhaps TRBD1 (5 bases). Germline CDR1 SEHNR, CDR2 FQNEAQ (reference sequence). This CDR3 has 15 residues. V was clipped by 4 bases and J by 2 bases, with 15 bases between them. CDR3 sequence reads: CASSSDTKMAYEQYF. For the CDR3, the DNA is TGTGCCAGCAGCTCGGACACTAAAATGGCCTACGAGCAGTACTTC.

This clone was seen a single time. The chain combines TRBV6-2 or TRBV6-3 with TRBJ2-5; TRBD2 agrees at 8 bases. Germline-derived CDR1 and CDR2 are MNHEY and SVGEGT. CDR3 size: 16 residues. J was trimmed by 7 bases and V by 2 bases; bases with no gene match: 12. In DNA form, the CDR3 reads TGTGCCAGCAGTTACGGGACTAGAGGATCGGCCGTGACCCAGTACTTC. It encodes CASSYGTRGSAVTQYF.

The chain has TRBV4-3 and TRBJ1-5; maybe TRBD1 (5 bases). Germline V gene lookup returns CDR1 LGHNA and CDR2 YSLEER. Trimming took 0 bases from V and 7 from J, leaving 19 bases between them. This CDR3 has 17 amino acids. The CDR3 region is CASSQDHSTVRGQPQHF. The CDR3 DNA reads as TGCGCCAGCAGCCAAGATCACTCGACAGTCCGCGGACAGCCCCAGCATTTT.

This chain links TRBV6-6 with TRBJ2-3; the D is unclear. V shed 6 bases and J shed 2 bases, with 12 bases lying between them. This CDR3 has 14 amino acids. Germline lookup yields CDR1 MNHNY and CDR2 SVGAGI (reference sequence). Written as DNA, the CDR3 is TGTGCCAGCAGCCCGCCCAAGATCACAGATACGCAGTATTTT. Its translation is CASSPPKITDTQYF.